This T cell receptor beta chain was retrieved from a study of glioma-infiltrating T cells after dendritic cell vaccination. Generated by immunoSEQ multiplex PCR, the TCRdb table keeps only in-frame clones and is missing some. The sample shows just under 100,000 clones, less than 90% of them seen only once. The germline V gene encodes CDR1 GTSNPN and CDR2 SVGIG (reference sequence). J was trimmed by 5 bases and V by 4 bases; bases with no gene match: 11. The CDR3 contains 16 residues. Time point given: after dendritic cell vaccination, including at tumor progression/relapse. Here the sequenced sample was blood, taken after dendritic cell vaccination. The chain employs TRBV30 and TRBJ2-5; TRBD2 aligns across 12 bases. This sequence was found in a human donor with glioblastoma. This chain's CDR3 is CAWKAPGLAGRETQYF. In DNA, the CDR3 is TGTGCCTGGAAGGCGCCGGGACTAGCGGGTAGGGAGACCCAGTACTTC.